The clone carrying this T cell receptor beta chain turned up a few times. Its antigen is not known. This sample stems from a study of T-cell reconstitution after alpha-beta-depleted transplantation in children. Study outcomes and limitations: The main origin of T-cell counts and diversity one year after transplant was newly produced T cells.

This sample's TCRbeta library carried unique molecular identifier barcodes. One entry per CDR3 protein results from TCRdb running MiXCR on the PCR reads. The sample lists hundreds of thousands of distinct CDR3 sequences, approximately 13% seen once, with over 2% in the top ten. The germline V gene encodes CDR1 MNHEY and CDR2 SMNVEV (reference sequence). With V trimmed by 10 bases and J by 2 bases, 8 bases remained unmatched. CDR3 length: 14 residues. The sample was PBMCs, mostly from graft donor cells, taken 360 days after TCRalphabeta/CD19-depleted stem cell transplant. The chain has TRBV27 and TRBJ2-7, with 10 bases lining up with TRBD1. The source is a male patient between 5 and 17 years old who had a stem cell transplant for acute myeloid leukemia, so the T cells may come from the graft donor. CDR3 region: CATWSTGGTYEQYF. CDR3 in DNA: TGTGCCACCTGGTCGACAGGGGGCACCTACGAGCAGTACTTC.